This is a list of T cell receptor beta chains from one sample in a study of shared clonotypes between healthy human individuals. Here immunoSEQ multiplex PCR was the method, and the copy in TCRdb shows in-frame clones only, minus some. The sample holds over a million clones, about four fifths seen once. Sequenced input: memory CD4+ T cells from PBMCs. Receptors were obtained from a man aged 18 to 30 in good health. Some clones in this sample may be carry-over from other donors' samples. Each CDR3 is given with its conserved first and last residue.

>TRBV5-1|TRBJ2-4|17
CASSLAASGSLKNIQYF
>TRBV28|TRBJ2-3|19
CASSPAAFGREKRRDTQYF
>TRBV5-6|TRBJ2-1|16
CASSLVLAGGYNEQFF
>TRBV10-2|TRBJ1-2|14
CASTNDRESDGYTF
>TRBV2|TRBJ2-7|15
CASSQLLAVSYEQYF
>TRBV18|TRBJ1-1|12
CASSPLHTEAFF
>TRBV7-2|TRBJ2-7|13
CASSFGRAYEQYF
>TRBV5-1|TRBJ2-7|15
CASSEAGTRSYEQYF
>TRBV7-3|TRBJ2-1|15
CASSFGPAAGNEQFF
>TRBV6-6|TRBJ1-1|14
CASSYDRGNTEAFF
>TRBV5-6|TRBJ2-7|16
CASSLAGGQGAYEQYF
>TRBV9|TRBJ2-2|15
CASSGGTEYTGELFF
>TRBV13|TRBJ2-7|16
CASSSFGQGQNYEQYF
>TRBV28|TRBJ2-5|15
CASSSPASRGETQYF
>TRBV11-2|TRBJ2-1|17
CASRPGLAGSGYNEQFF
>TRBV2|TRBJ1-5|15
CASSAQGAGNQPQHF
>TRBV2|TRBJ2-7|14
CASSGRGTSYEQYF
>TRBV20-1|TRBJ1-5|10
CSVDRQPQHF
>TRBV19|TRBJ2-5|13
CASSVGTQETQYF
>TRBV5-1|TRBJ2-2|16
CASRPTSGTNTGELFF
>TRBV28|TRBJ2-7|15
CASTTRRASPYEQYF
>TRBV6-5|TRBJ2-7|13
CASSWTGVDEQYF
>TRBV6-5|TRBJ2-7|14
CASTSLAQSYEQYF
>TRBV9|TRBJ2-3|18
CASSVPKQQGEMADTQYF
>TRBV11-1|TRBJ2-4|15
CASSSIGGAKNIQYF
>TRBV2|TRBJ2-2|15
CASRGLAGRTGELFF
>TRBV25-1|TRBJ1-4|15
CASSDPGQGGEKLFF
>TRBV6-1|TRBJ1-2|13
CASAGTANYGYTF
>TRBV27|TRBJ2-2|19
CASTKLTSGRALGTGELFF
>TRBV7-6|TRBJ2-7|15
CASSLRQGGSYEQYF
>TRBV28|TRBJ2-3|17
CASSSPSGRAALDTQYF
>TRBV4-1|TRBJ1-1|13
CASSQDRGTEAFF
>TRBV5-4|TRBJ2-2|13
CASSSQAAGELFF
>TRBV22-1|TRBJ2-7|14
CPGSASSSLYEQYF
>TRBV2|TRBJ2-1|15
CASSEGARANNEQFF
>TRBV2|TRBJ2-1|14
CASSDSGGENEQFF
>TRBV6-1|TRBJ2-3|18
CASSGGLALNLGADTQYF
>TRBV29-1|TRBJ2-6|14
CSARSPTGANVLTF
>TRBV16|TRBJ1-5|14
CASSQGYSNQPQHF
>TRBV29-1|TRBJ1-2|19
CSVEMGGQLSRLPIYGYTF
>TRBV30|TRBJ2-5|13
CAWSSGNQETQYF
>TRBV9|TRBJ2-3|15
CASSVSSASTDTQYF
>TRBV27|TRBJ2-3|17
CASSLSGPSGDTDTQYF
>TRBV7-8|TRBJ2-1|15
CASSPGLAAYNEQFF
>TRBV27|TRBJ2-3|13
CASSTRGTDTQYF
>TRBV7-9|TRBJ1-1|15
CASRLFQSGDTEAFF
>TRBV7-9|TRBJ2-7|14
CASSLPRPFYEQYF
>TRBV28|TRBJ1-5|19
CASSPVGTGTTYSNQPQHF
>TRBV2|TRBJ2-5|16
CASRGGGTSRQETQYF
>TRBV27|TRBJ1-3|16
CASSPPGQMFGNTIYF
>TRBV5-1|TRBJ2-7|16
CASSPGGGLAGTEQYF
>TRBV6-1|TRBJ1-5|14
CASSEGTFPQPQHF
>TRBV28|TRBJ2-1|13
CASSPGRRLTMVF
>TRBV4-3|TRBJ1-2|15
CASSQVLTGAGGYTF